A selection of T cell receptor beta chains follows, all from one sample in a study of blood T cell repertoires in COVID-19. The protocol was immunoSEQ multiplex PCR, while the TCRdb copy is restricted to in-frame clones and leaves out a portion. The sample carries 45,000 to 60,000 clones, approximately 86% recorded once. The material sequenced was peripheral blood. These TCRs come from a man in his sixties or seventies with active COVID-19. Each CDR3 is given with its conserved first and last residue. A D gene is named only where the DNA matches it firmly. Clone size is not always given. Where it is, it says once, few, many or a class for expanded clones.

V: TRBV7-2
J: TRBJ1-6
size: -
D: TRBD1
CDR3: CASSPRQGSSYNSPLHF
DNA: TGTGCCAGCAGTCCTCGACAGGGGAGCTCCTATAATTCACCCCTCCACTTT

V: TRBV7-9
J: TRBJ2-7
size: -
D: TRBD2
CDR3: CASSLFGLAADEQYF
DNA: TGTGCCAGCAGCTTGTTCGGACTAGCCGCGGACGAGCAGTACTTC

V: TRBV29-1
J: TRBJ1-1
size: -
D: -
CDR3: CSVDQTEAFF
DNA: TGCAGCGTTGACCAAACTGAAGCTTTCTTT

V: TRBV19
J: TRBJ1-2
size: -
D: TRBD1
CDR3: CASSIPGTGGAGGYTF
DNA: TGTGCCAGTAGTATACCCGGGACAGGGGGCGCGGGAGGCTACACCTTC

V: TRBV7-8
J: TRBJ2-2
size: -
D: TRBD2
CDR3: CASSRTGLAGGPAWAGELFF
DNA: TGTGCCAGCAGCCGTACCGGACTAGCGGGGGGGCCGGCGTGGGCCGGGGAGCTGTTTTTT

V: TRBV5-6
J: TRBJ1-6
size: -
D: TRBD1
CDR3: CASSSGQGNSPLHF
DNA: TGTGCCAGCAGCTCTGGACAGGGGAATTCACCCCTCCACTTT

V: TRBV25-1
J: TRBJ2-7
size: -
D: -
CDR3: CASRGPGATYEQYF
DNA: TGTGCCAGCAGGGGGCCAGGGGCGACCTACGAGCAGTACTTC

V: TRBV27
J: TRBJ2-7
size: -
D: TRBD1
CDR3: CASSFDRVRQYF
DNA: TGTGCCAGCAGTTTTGACAGGGTAAGGCAGTACTTC

V: TRBV29-1
J: TRBJ2-1
size: -
D: -
CDR3: CSVEFASFRRDNEQFF
DNA: TGCAGCGTTGAGTTCGCTAGCTTCAGGAGGGACAATGAGCAGTTCTTC

V: TRBV7-9
J: TRBJ2-3
size: -
D: TRBD2
CDR3: CASSRLAGTDTQYF
DNA: TGTGCCAGCAGCAGACTAGCGGGCACAGATACGCAGTATTTT

V: TRBV11-2
J: TRBJ2-7
size: -
D: TRBD2
CDR3: CASSPGTSGAKMYEQYF
DNA: TGTGCCAGCAGCCCCGGGACTAGCGGGGCGAAGATGTACGAGCAGTACTTC

V: TRBV4-2
J: TRBJ2-7
size: -
D: -
CDR3: CASSQGPYEQYF
DNA: TGTGCCAGCAGCCAAGGGCCCTACGAGCAGTACTTC

V: TRBV11-3
J: TRBJ2-2
size: many
D: TRBD2
CDR3: CASSTTSGGKGGELFF
DNA: TGTGCCAGCAGCACAACTAGCGGGGGGAAAGGCGGGGAGCTGTTTTTT

V: TRBV2
J: TRBJ1-2
size: -
D: -
CDR3: CASSAVAANYGYTF
DNA: TGTGCCAGCAGTGCAGTAGCCGCTAACTATGGCTACACCTTC

V: TRBV5-8
J: TRBJ1-4
size: -
D: -
CDR3: CASSLMAVF
DNA: TGTGCCAGCAGCTTAATGGCGGTTTTT

V: TRBV2
J: TRBJ1-2
size: -
D: TRBD1
CDR3: CASSQGARGYTF
DNA: TGTGCCAGCAGCCAGGGGGCTCGTGGCTACACCTTC

V: TRBV7-2
J: TRBJ1-2
size: -
D: -
CDR3: CASSPGWVGGYGYTF
DNA: TGTGCCAGCAGCCCAGGGTGGGTTGGCGGCTATGGCTACACCTTC

V: TRBV5-5
J: TRBJ1-2
size: -
D: TRBD1
CDR3: CASSLGTGGYYGYTF
DNA: TGTGCCAGCAGCTTGGGGACAGGGGGCTACTATGGCTACACCTTC

V: TRBV6-1
J: TRBJ2-3
size: -
D: -
CDR3: CASSEWLAADTQYF
DNA: TGTGCCAGCAGTGAGTGGCTAGCAGCAGATACGCAGTATTTT

V: TRBV4-3
J: TRBJ1-4
size: once
D: -
CDR3: CASSQTDSTNEKLFF
DNA: TGCGCCAGCAGCCAGACAGATTCAACTAATGAAAAACTGTTTTTT

V: TRBV7-2
J: TRBJ2-5
size: -
D: -
CDR3: CASSQVGFGGTQYF
DNA: TGTGCCAGCAGCCAAGTGGGCTTCGGAGGGACCCAGTACTTC

V: TRBV29-1
J: TRBJ2-7
size: -
D: TRBD1
CDR3: CSVEAQGASEQYF
DNA: TGCAGCGTTGAAGCACAGGGGGCTTCCGAGCAGTACTTC

V: TRBV4-3
J: TRBJ1-3
size: -
D: -
CDR3: CASSQAGGGNTIYF
DNA: TGCGCCAGCAGCCAAGCCGGCGGAGGGAACACCATATATTTT

V: TRBV20-1
J: TRBJ1-2
size: -
D: -
CDR3: CSAKEFGGYTF
DNA: TGCAGTGCTAAAGAGTTCGGTGGCTACACCTTC

V: TRBV18
J: TRBJ2-1
size: -
D: TRBD1
CDR3: CASSPGTGGNEQFF
DNA: TGTGCCAGCTCACCAGGGACAGGGGGCAATGAGCAGTTCTTC

V: TRBV6-2/TRBV6-3
J: TRBJ2-5
size: -
D: -
CDR3: CASSKAAGPQETQYF
DNA: TGTGCCAGCAGTAAGGCCGCGGGACCACAAGAGACCCAGTACTTC

V: TRBV2
J: TRBJ1-4
size: -
D: TRBD1
CDR3: CASNKDRANEKLFF
DNA: TGTGCCAGCAATAAGGACAGGGCTAATGAAAAACTGTTTTTT

V: TRBV27
J: TRBJ2-7
size: -
D: -
CDR3: CASSLQGSYEQYF
DNA: TGTGCCAGCAGTTTGCAGGGCTCCTACGAGCAGTACTTC

V: TRBV25-1
J: TRBJ2-7
size: once
D: -
CDR3: CASERTELNYEQYF
DNA: TGTGCCAGCGAAAGGACAGAGTTAAACTACGAGCAGTACTTC

V: TRBV19
J: TRBJ2-3
size: -
D: TRBD2
CDR3: CASSGGAFTDTQYF
DNA: TGTGCCAGTAGCGGGGGGGCCTTCACAGATACGCAGTATTTT

V: TRBV10-3
J: TRBJ1-5
size: -
D: TRBD1
CDR3: CAISDGTGVMWNQPQHF
DNA: TGTGCCATCAGTGACGGGACAGGGGTGATGTGGAATCAGCCCCAGCATTTT

V: TRBV27
J: TRBJ1-5
size: few
D: -
CDR3: CASRAGWVSNQPQHF
DNA: TGTGCCAGCAGAGCAGGGTGGGTGAGCAATCAGCCCCAGCATTTT

V: TRBV29-1
J: TRBJ1-4
size: -
D: TRBD1
CDR3: CSAGQLNEKLFF
DNA: TGCAGCGCGGGACAGCTTAATGAAAAACTGTTTTTT

V: TRBV11-2
J: TRBJ2-2
size: -
D: TRBD2
CDR3: CASRPGLAGGRTGELFF
DNA: TGTGCCAGCAGGCCCGGACTAGCGGGGGGGAGGACCGGGGAGCTGTTTTTT

V: TRBV4-3
J: TRBJ1-3
size: -
D: -
CDR3: CASSQEFRYGNTIYF
DNA: TGCGCCAGCAGCCAAGAATTCCGCTACGGAAACACCATATATTTT

V: TRBV12-3/TRBV12-4
J: TRBJ1-1
size: -
D: -
CDR3: CASSSWTENVF
DNA: TGTGCCAGCAGCAGCTGGACAGAAAATGTCTTT

V: TRBV25-1
J: TRBJ1-2
size: -
D: TRBD1
CDR3: CASSVQGAPGYTF
DNA: TGTGCCAGCAGTGTCCAGGGGGCGCCTGGCTACACCTTC

V: TRBV7-2
J: TRBJ1-1
size: -
D: TRBD1
CDR3: CASSSRQGTEAFF
DNA: TGTGCCAGCAGCTCGAGACAGGGAACTGAAGCTTTCTTT

V: TRBV7-6
J: TRBJ1-2
size: -
D: TRBD1
CDR3: CASSLAMGQGEDSYGYTF
DNA: TGTGCCAGCAGCTTAGCCATGGGACAGGGGGAAGATAGCTATGGCTACACCTTC

V: TRBV6-2/TRBV6-3
J: TRBJ1-5
size: few
D: TRBD1
CDR3: CASSYLTGGQPQHF
DNA: TGTGCCAGCAGTTACCTTACAGGGGGACAGCCCCAGCATTTT

V: TRBV18
J: TRBJ2-2
size: -
D: -
CDR3: CASSLRLGETGELFF
DNA: TGTGCCAGCTCACTGCGGCTAGGGGAAACCGGGGAGCTGTTTTTT

V: TRBV21-1
J: TRBJ1-2
size: -
D: -
CDR3: CASSRIGGQGDLDYGYTF
DNA: TGTGCCAGCAGCAGAATCGGGGGACAGGGGGATCTAGACTATGGCTACACCTTC